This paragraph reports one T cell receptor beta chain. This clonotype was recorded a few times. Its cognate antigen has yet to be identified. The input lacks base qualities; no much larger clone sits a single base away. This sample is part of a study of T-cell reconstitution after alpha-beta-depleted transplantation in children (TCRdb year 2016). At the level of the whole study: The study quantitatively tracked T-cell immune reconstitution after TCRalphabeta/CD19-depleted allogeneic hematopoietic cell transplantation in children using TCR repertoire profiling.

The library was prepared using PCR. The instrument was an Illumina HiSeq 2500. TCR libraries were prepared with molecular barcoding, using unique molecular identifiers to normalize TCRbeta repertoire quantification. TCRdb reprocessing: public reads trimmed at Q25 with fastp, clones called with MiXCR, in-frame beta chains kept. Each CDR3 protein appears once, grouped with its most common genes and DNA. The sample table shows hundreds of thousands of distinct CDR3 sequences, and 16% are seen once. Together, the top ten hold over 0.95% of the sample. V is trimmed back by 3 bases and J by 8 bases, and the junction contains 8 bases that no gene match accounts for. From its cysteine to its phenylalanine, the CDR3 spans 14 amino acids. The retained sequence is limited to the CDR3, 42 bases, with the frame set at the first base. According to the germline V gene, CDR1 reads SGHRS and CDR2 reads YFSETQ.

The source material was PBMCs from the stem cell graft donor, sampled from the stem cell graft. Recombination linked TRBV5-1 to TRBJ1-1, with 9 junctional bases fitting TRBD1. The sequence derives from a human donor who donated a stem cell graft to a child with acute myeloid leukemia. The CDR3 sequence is CASSSTGTGKEAFF. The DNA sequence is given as TGCGCCAGCAGCTCTACCGGGACAGGGAAAGAAGCTTTCTTT.